The 30 T cell receptor beta chains listed next were all sequenced from one sample in a study of blood T cell repertoires in COVID-19. Data came from immunoSEQ multiplex PCR; TCRdb stores just in-frame clones and leaves some out. This table holds 250,000 or so clones, around nine tenths found once. The sequenced sample was peripheral blood. Receptors originate from a man aged 30-40 years with COVID-19, enrolled during active disease.

V gene TRBV14 combines with J gene TRBJ1-6; D gene uncertain. Trimming stripped 0 bases from V and 9 bases from J, with 12 bases between. CDR1 and CDR2 (germline): SGHDN, FVKESK. The length of the CDR3 is 15 residues. CDR3 coding DNA: TGTGCCAGCAGCCAAGATCGTGCGGGCCGTTCACCCCTCCACTTT. This codes for CASSQDRAGRSPLHF.

This chain links TRBV2 with TRBJ2-3; D may be TRBD1 (5 bases). The germline CDR1 and CDR2 sequences are SNHLY and FYNNEI. Trimming shortened V by 2 bases and J by 0 bases, and 12 bases separated the two germline ends. The CDR3 is 16 amino acids. CDR3 bases: TGTGCCAGCAGTGAACAGGGCCTATCTAGCACAGATACGCAGTATTTT. It encodes CASSEQGLSSTDTQYF.

This chain uses TRBV7-6 with TRBJ1-4; 7 bases are shared with TRBD1. CDR3 length: 14 amino acids. The V gene end was trimmed by 4 bases and the J gene end by 4 bases; junction bases not matched to a gene: 3. CDR1 is SGHVS and CDR2 is FNYEAQ in the germline V gene. The CDR3 sequence: CASSSGTVNEKLFF. In DNA, the CDR3 is TGTGCCAGCAGCTCCGGGACAGTTAATGAAAAACTGTTTTTT.

This clone occurred once. The chain combines TRBV11-2 with TRBJ2-5; TRBD1 matches 9 bases. Per germline, CDR1 SGHAT and CDR2 FQNNGV. This CDR3 is 15 amino acids long. V lost 2 bases, J lost 4 bases, and 5 bases stayed unmatched. CDR3 amino acids: CASSLMGQGGETQYF. The CDR3 bases are TGTGCCAGCAGCTTAATGGGACAGGGTGGAGAGACCCAGTACTTC.

V gene TRBV4-2 combines with J gene TRBJ1-5; possibly TRBD1 for D (6 bases). V was trimmed by 1 base and J by 2 bases, leaving 12 bases between them. This CDR3 contains 16 residues. The germline V gene encodes CDR1 LGHNA and CDR2 YNFKEQ. As DNA, the CDR3 is TGTGCCAGCAGCCAAGCGGCGGGGGCGGGCAATCAGCCCCAGCATTTT. Its translation is CASSQAAGAGNQPQHF.

This clone appeared once. This rearrangement joins TRBV6-5 to TRBJ2-7; D perhaps matches TRBD2 (6 bases). The V gene's germline CDR1 is MNHEY and CDR2 SVGAGI. The CDR3 has 13 residues. Here the CDR3 reads CAISAGRFYEQYF. In DNA, the CDR3 is TGTGCTATCTCGGCAGGGAGGTTCTACGAGCAGTACTTC.

The chain links TRBV6-6 to TRBJ2-1; the D gene is possibly TRBD1 (6 bases). This CDR3 comprises 12 residues. Trimming took off 5 bases at V and 7 bases at J, with 9 bases between the two ends. Germline CDR1 is MNHNY and CDR2 is SVGAGI (reference sequence). CDR3 nucleotide sequence: TGTGCCAGCAGTCTCAGGGGAAATGAGCAGTTCTTC. Its translation is CASSLRGNEQFF.

The chain couples TRBV10-1 to TRBJ2-7; D unresolved. The length of the CDR3 is 14 residues. In germline, CDR1 is WNHNN, CDR2 SYGVQD (reference sequence). The ends were cut back, 0 bases at V and 2 bases at J, with 8 bases in the middle. CDR3 region: CASSESLDPYEQYF. The CDR3 DNA reads as TGCGCCAGCAGTGAGTCTTTAGATCCCTACGAGCAGTACTTC.

The chain is built from TRBV25-1 and TRBJ1-4; D is unresolved. The CDR3 runs 15 residues. CDR1 is MGHDK, CDR2 SYGVNS, per germline. The germline V and J ends were trimmed by 3 bases and 8 bases, with 16 bases remaining between them. The CDR3: CASSDPLSPEEKLFF. CDR3 nucleotides: TGTGCCAGCAGTGACCCTTTGAGTCCCGAGGAAAAACTGTTTTTT.

The genes are TRBV7-9 and TRBJ1-6, with a weak D call TRBD1 (5 bases). The germline gives CDR1 SEHNR, CDR2 FQNEAQ (reference sequence). With 3 bases removed from V and 8 bases from J, the gap between germline ends came to 8 bases. The CDR3 covers 13 residues. The CDR3 DNA reads TGTGCCAGCAGCTTCAGGGTGGATTCACCCCTCCACTTT. Translating gives CASSFRVDSPLHF.

The V call is TRBV7-3, the J call TRBJ2-2, with 9 bases matching TRBD1. The germline CDR1 and CDR2 sequences are SGHTA and FQGTGA. The CDR3 consists of 16 residues. The junction had 6 bases not matched to a gene; V was cut back by 3 bases and J by 4 bases. CDR3 region: CASSFGQGRTTGELFF. The DNA for the CDR3 is TGTGCCAGCAGCTTTGGACAGGGGCGGACCACCGGGGAGCTGTTTTTT. The full variable domain, with the rest looked up from reference TRBV7-3 and TRBJ2-2, is GAGVSQTPSNKVTEKGKYVELRCDPISGHTALYWYRQSLGQGPEFLIYFQGTGAADDSGLPNDRFFAVRPEGSVSTLKIQRTERGDSAVYLCASSFGQGRTTGELFFGEGSRLTVL.

This clone has just a few counts. The chain's CDR3 is CASSPGRGAEAFF. The DNA of the CDR3 is TGTGCCAGCAGCCCCGGCCGGGGGGCTGAAGCTTTCTTT. The gene calls are TRBV2 and TRBJ1-1; a weak D match, TRBD1 (5 bases). The CDR3 has 13 residues. V was pared by 6 bases and J by 6 bases, with 14 bases between. Germline-derived CDR1 and CDR2 are SNHLY and FYNNEI.

V usage is TRBV10-3 and J usage is TRBJ1-2; TRBD1 aligns across 7 bases. The CDR3 runs to 16 residues. The trim removed 2 bases at V and 4 bases at J, leaving 10 bases unmatched. Germline V CDR1 and CDR2: ENHRY, SYGVKD. CDR3 DNA: TGTGCCATCAGTGAGGGTGGGCTGGGACAGCTCTATGGCTACACCTTC. It yields the protein CAISEGGLGQLYGYTF.

This sequence joins TRBV11-2 and TRBJ2-3; D is unclear. The CDR3 is 15 amino acids. V dropped 0 bases and J dropped 4 bases, with 11 bases sitting between them. Germline loops: CDR1 SGHAT, CDR2 FQNNGV. CDR3 nucleotide sequence: TGTGCCAGCAGCTTAGAGCTATCATTTGCAGATACGCAGTATTTT. Protein product: CASSLELSFADTQYF.

The CDR3 loop reads CASSLAGASGYTF. The CDR3 region has the DNA TGTGCCAGCAGCTTAGCAGGGGCGAGCGGCTACACCTTC. The chain recombines TRBV11-2 with TRBJ1-2, with a weak D call TRBD1 (6 bases). The CDR3 has 13 amino acids. Between the trimmed V and J ends, which lost 1 base and 8 bases, there was a span of 11 bases. CDR1 and CDR2 (germline): SGHAT, FQNNGV.

This chain joins TRBV6-5 and TRBJ1-3; no clear D. V lost 6 bases and J lost 0, with 6 bases in between. The CDR3 runs to 13 residues. The germline V gene encodes CDR1 MNHEY and CDR2 SVGAGI. The CDR3 sequence is CASRMSSGNTIYF. CDR3 sequence (DNA): TGTGCCAGCAGGATGAGCTCTGGAAACACCATATATTTT.

V and J are TRBV2 and TRBJ1-6; no reliable D call. From germline, CDR1 is SNHLY and CDR2 FYNNEI. The CDR3 runs to 14 residues. V was pared by 6 bases and J by 0 bases, with 6 bases between. Written as DNA, the CDR3 is TGTGCCAGCAGGAGGGACTCCTATAATTCACCCCTCCACTTT. Its protein is CASRRDSYNSPLHF.

This CDR3 reads CASSESPGLAGLGVRSTDTQYF. The CDR3 DNA follows: TGCGCCAGCAGTGAGTCTCCGGGACTAGCGGGCCTAGGGGTCCGTAGCACAGATACGCAGTATTTT. The genes are TRBV10-2 and TRBJ2-3; 12 bases map to TRBD2. CDR1 and CDR2 (germline): WSHSY, SAAADI. V was clipped by 0 bases and J by 0 bases; unmatched bases: 16. The CDR3 covers 22 residues.

Comment on this clone: Germline is not matched at one junction end, which may reflect a read error. The CDR3 nucleotides are TGTGCCAGCAGCGAAGGGACTAGCGGGGGCCAGCAAGAGACCCAGTACTTC. Translated: CASSEGTSGGQQETQYF. The chain carries TRBV2 and TRBJ2-5; 14 nucleotides match TRBD2. The CDR3 runs 17 residues. The V gene's germline CDR1 is SNHLY and CDR2 FYNNEI.

This chain links TRBV6-5 with TRBJ2-5; D is perhaps TRBD2 (5 bases). Germline V gene sequence: CDR1 MNHEY, CDR2 SVGAGI. The ends were cut back, 0 bases at V and 2 bases at J, with 7 bases in the middle. CDR3 length equals 14 residues. CDR3 nucleotides: TGTGCCAGCAGTTACTCTACTAGTCAAGAGACCCAGTACTTC. Its translation: CASSYSTSQETQYF.

This chain joins TRBV28 and TRBJ1-5, with D perhaps TRBD1 (5 bases). From germline, CDR1 is MDHEN and CDR2 SYDVKM. Trimming shortened V by 9 bases and J by 3 bases, and 9 bases separated the two germline ends. This CDR3 contains 12 residues. The CDR3, as DNA: TGTGCCAGTAGGGGTAACAATCAGCCCCAGCATTTT. It codes for CASRGNNQPQHF.

The chain recombines TRBV27 with TRBJ2-2; possible D gene TRBD2, 6 bases. With 6 bases removed from V and 3 bases from J, the gap between germline ends came to 8 bases. Germline V gives CDR1 MNHEY, CDR2 SMNVEV (reference sequence). The CDR3 extends over 13 amino acids. DNA of the CDR3: TGTGCCAGCAGGCGGGGCCACACCGGGGAGCTGTTTTTT. Residues: CASRRGHTGELFF.

The chain is built from TRBV27 and TRBJ1-6; D ambiguous. Germline V gives CDR1 MNHEY, CDR2 SMNVEV (reference sequence). The CDR3 sequence is 14 residues long. V lost 2 bases and J lost 11, with 13 bases in between. The CDR3 bases are TGTGCCAGCAGTTTAGCGGCAGGAGGTGCACCCCTCCACTTT. As protein: CASSLAAGGAPLHF.

The J gene is TRBJ2-1, the V gene TRBV2; 11 bases line up with TRBD1. There are 15 residues in the CDR3. V trimming: 4 bases; J trimming: 4 bases; junction bases outside the gene matches: 3. Germline CDR1 reads SNHLY; CDR2 reads FYNNEI. CDR3 sequence: CASSVGTGGYNEQFF. DNA of the CDR3: TGTGCCAGCAGTGTCGGGACAGGGGGTTACAATGAGCAGTTCTTC. The variable domain in full, completed from reference TRBV2 and TRBJ2-1, reads EPEVTQTPSHQVTQMGQEVILRCVPISNHLYFYWYRQILGQKVEFLVSFYNNEISEKSEIFDDQFSVERPDGSNFTLKIRSTKLEDSAMYFCASSVGTGGYNEQFFGPGTRLTVL.

The genes are TRBV19 and TRBJ1-2; TRBD1 matches 9 bases. The germline V gene encodes CDR1 LNHDA and CDR2 SQIVND (reference sequence). V lost 4 bases to trimming and J lost 4 bases; unmatched junction nucleotides: 7. The CDR3 has 15 amino acids. DNA for the CDR3: TGTGCCAGTAGTACCCGGGACAGGGTGACCTATGGCTACACCTTC. Translating it yields CASSTRDRVTYGYTF.

The chain has TRBV28 and TRBJ1-3; 10 bases match TRBD1. V lost 6 bases and J lost 7; bases outside the gene matches: 9. Germline-derived CDR1 and CDR2 are MDHEN and SYDVKM. This CDR3 has 15 amino acids. CDR3 DNA: TGTGCCAGCAGCCTGGGACAGGGGCTGGGCAACACCATATATTTT. The encoded protein is CASSLGQGLGNTIYF.

This sequence joins TRBV7-9 and TRBJ2-3; D is unclear. There are 14 residues in the CDR3. The germline V gene has CDR1 SEHNR and CDR2 FQNEAQ (reference sequence). V was pared by 0 bases and J by 0 bases, with 4 bases between. The CDR3 is CASSLAPSTDTQYF. For the CDR3, the DNA is TGTGCCAGCAGCTTAGCTCCGAGCACAGATACGCAGTATTTT. Based on the CDR3 plus reference TRBV7-9 and TRBJ2-3, the full variable domain is DTGVSQNPRHKITKRGQNVTFRCDPISEHNRLYWYRQTLGQGPEFLTYFQNEAQLEKSRLLSDRFSAERPKGSFSTLEIQRTEQGDSAMYLCASSLAPSTDTQYFGPGTRLTVL.

The chain joins TRBV9 to TRBJ1-2, with 10 positions matching TRBD1. The CDR3 spans 17 residues. CDR1 and CDR2 from the germline V gene are SGDLS and YYNGEE. The V segment lost 5 bases and the J segment 3 bases; nucleotides outside the gene matches: 13. CDR3 nucleotides: TGTGCCAGCAGAGGCCGGGACAGGGGCCGGGGGGACTATGGCTACACCTTC. This codes for CASRGRDRGRGDYGYTF.

The chain links TRBV5-1 to TRBJ1-5, with TRBD1 identical over 7 bases. The ends lost 4 bases at V and 1 base at J; junction bases unmatched: 2. The CDR3 has 14 residues. CDR1 is SGHRS and CDR2 is YFSETQ in the germline V gene. The CDR3 loop is CASSRGPSNQPQHF. The CDR3 region has the DNA TGCGCCAGCAGCAGGGGGCCGAGCAATCAGCCCCAGCATTTT.

This rearrangement joins TRBV9 to TRBJ2-5; 10 nucleotides match TRBD2. This CDR3 is 15 amino acids long. Germline CDR1 and CDR2: SGDLS and YYNGEE. Trimming took 1 base from V and 5 from J; bases not matched to a gene: 5. The CDR3 DNA follows: TGTGCCAGCAGCGTATTGGGACTAGCGACGGAGACCCAGTACTTC. It yields the protein CASSVLGLATETQYF.